The next 27 T cell receptor beta chains were all read from a single sample in a study of spatial heterogeneity in lung cancer. Each CDR3 protein gets one entry after TCRdb re-called the 5' RACE reads with MiXCR. The sample consists of 20,000 to 25,000 distinct CDR3 sequences, 4.6% of them appearing once. Time point indicated: sample taken at primary tumor resection. Material for sequencing was whole RNA from tumor, nontumor lung or frozen PBMC, left unsorted. The sequencing here drew on PBMCs, taken at surgery. The receptor set was obtained from a male donor with early-stage non-small cell lung cancer.

There are many counts of this clonotype. The chain recombines TRBV7-2 with TRBJ2-1; possible D gene TRBD1, 6 bases. The CDR3 covers 15 residues. Germline CDR1 is SGHTA and CDR2 is FQGNSA. Trimming pared 8 bases from V and 0 bases from J, leaving 14 bases between. The CDR3 loop reads CASGGGHGSYNEQFF. The CDR3 DNA reads as TGTGCCAGCGGGGGCGGGCACGGCTCCTACAATGAGCAGTTCTTC.

This clonotype was seen many times. This chain uses TRBV7-9 with TRBJ1-1; D is perhaps TRBD1 (5 bases). The CDR3 length is 14 residues. V lost 5 bases and J 1 base, leaving 11 bases between the germline ends. Germline-derived CDR1 and CDR2 are SEHNR and FQNEAQ (reference sequence). Written as DNA, the CDR3 is TGTGCCAGCAGCCCTTGGACACCGAACACTGAAGCTTTCTTT. It yields the protein CASSPWTPNTEAFF.

There are a few counts of this clonotype. The V call is TRBV7-8, the J call TRBJ1-1; D gene ambiguous. The V gene lost 1 base and the J gene lost 0 bases, with 9 bases spanning the gap. This CDR3 is built from 15 residues. The germline CDR1 and CDR2 sequences are SGHVS and FQNEAQ. For the CDR3, the DNA is TGTGCCAGCAGCTTAGGGCAGAGCCTGAACACTGAAGCTTTCTTT. Encoded protein: CASSLGQSLNTEAFF.

This clonotype was seen repeatedly, ten times or more. This rearrangement joins TRBV30 to TRBJ1-5; tentatively, D is TRBD1 (5 bases). V was shortened by 5 bases and J by 0 bases, with 11 bases between the two germline ends. This CDR3 has 14 amino acids. Germline assignment: CDR1 GTSNPN and CDR2 SVGIG (reference sequence). In DNA form, the CDR3 reads TGTGCCTGGTCAGGGTTTTATAGCAATCAGCCCCAGCATTTT. This gives the protein CAWSGFYSNQPQHF.

This clonotype was observed many times. The rearrangement joins TRBV6-5 to TRBJ1-2; tentative D call: TRBD1 (6 bases). Germline-derived CDR1 and CDR2 are MNHEY and SVGAGI. The CDR3 spans 13 residues. V was clipped by 5 bases and J by 3 bases, with 10 bases between them. The CDR3 coding sequence is TGTGCCAGCAGTATGGGGGCAGACTATGGCTACACCTTC. It codes for CASSMGADYGYTF.

This clonotype occurred many times. V and J are TRBV7-9 and TRBJ2-5; 12 positions match TRBD2. The germline V gene has CDR1 SEHNR and CDR2 FQNEAQ (reference sequence). Unmatched junction bases numbered 1, after V lost 4 bases and J lost 4 bases. The CDR3 is 14 residues long. CDR3 protein: CASSSTSGGETQYF. The CDR3 DNA reads TGTGCCAGCAGCTCGACTAGCGGGGGAGAGACCCAGTACTTC.

This clonotype is labeled as medium-sized. The chain is built from TRBV7-9 and TRBJ1-5, with 7 positions matching TRBD1. Trimming took 5 bases from V and 5 from J; bases not matched to a gene: 9. Germline V lookup: CDR1 SEHNR, CDR2 FQNEAQ (reference sequence). The CDR3 contains 15 residues. CDR3 sequence reads: CASSLTGQRDQPQHF. Written as DNA, the CDR3 is TGTGCCAGCAGCCTCACGGGACAGAGGGATCAGCCCCAGCATTTT.

The chain employs TRBV13 and TRBJ2-7; 11 nucleotides match TRBD1. Germline values: CDR1 PRHDT, CDR2 FYEKMQ (reference sequence). CDR3 length: 15 residues. Trimming cost V 5 bases and J 7 bases; bases outside gene matches: 10. Here the CDR3 reads CASSLTGQGVEEQYF. In DNA form, the CDR3 reads TGTGCCAGCAGCCTTACGGGACAGGGGGTGGAAGAGCAGTACTTC.

This clonotype came up many times. The chain couples TRBV29-1 to TRBJ2-3, with D perhaps matching TRBD2 (6 bases). The CDR3 sequence is 13 residues long. V was shortened by 6 bases and J by 0 bases, with 10 bases between the two germline ends. Germline V gene sequence: CDR1 SQVTM, CDR2 ANQGSEA. DNA of the CDR3: TGCAGCGTGGAGGCGGGGAGCACAGATACGCAGTATTTT. Translation: CSVEAGSTDTQYF.

The sample holds many counts of this clonotype. The rearrangement uses TRBV29-1 and TRBJ1-1; D is perhaps TRBD1 (5 bases). The V end lost 5 bases, the J end lost 10 bases, and 17 bases lay between the germline ends. The CDR3 has 12 amino acids. CDR1 and CDR2 from the germline V gene are SQVTM and ANQGSEA. The CDR3 sequence is CSVSDTGHGAFF. The CDR3 bases are TGCAGCGTTTCTGACACGGGGCACGGAGCTTTCTTT. Drawing the rest from reference TRBV29-1 and TRBJ1-1, the complete variable domain is SAVISQKPSRDICQRGTSLTIQCQVDSQVTMMFWYRQQPGQSLTLIATANQGSEATYESGFVIDKFPISRPNLTFSTLTVSNMSPEDSSIYLCSVSDTGHGAFFGQGTRLTVV.

This clonotype was found many times. The chain employs TRBV19 and TRBJ1-1; no reliable D call. Germline V gene sequence: CDR1 LNHDA, CDR2 SQIVND (reference sequence). V was cut by 4 bases and J by 1 base, with 7 bases left in between. The CDR3 is made up of 13 amino acids. CDR3 in amino acids: CASSTRGNTEAFF. CDR3 nucleotide sequence: TGTGCCAGTAGTACTCGGGGGAACACTGAAGCTTTCTTT.

At least ten counts were recorded for this clonotype. The chain is built from TRBV5-4 and TRBJ1-1; 7 nucleotides align to TRBD1. Germline loops: CDR1 SGHNT, CDR2 YYREEE (reference sequence). The CDR3 is made up of 13 amino acids. V was pared by 3 bases and J by 7 bases, with 6 bases of the junction left unmatched. The CDR3 sequence is CASSSGTAYEAFF. CDR3 in DNA: TGTGCCAGCAGCTCTGGGACAGCCTATGAAGCTTTCTTT.

The sample holds many counts of this clonotype. The chain joins TRBV7-2 to TRBJ2-3; D perhaps matches TRBD2 (7 bases). CDR1 is SGHTA and CDR2 is FQGNSA in the germline V gene. The CDR3 is 16 amino acids. V dropped 5 bases and J dropped 5 bases, with 20 bases sitting between them. CDR3: CASSPRRAGAGDTQYF. CDR3 nucleotide sequence: TGTGCCAGCAGCCCAAGGCGGGCGGGGGCTGGAGATACGCAGTATTTT.

This clonotype has ten or more counts. This chain links TRBV20-1 with TRBJ1-1; D is ambiguous. The V gene's germline CDR1 is DFQATT and CDR2 SNEGSKA (reference sequence). The V end lost 8 bases, the J end lost 1 base, and 8 bases lay between the germline ends. The length of the CDR3 is 11 residues. The CDR3 coding sequence is TGCAGTATAAGACAGAACACTGAAGCTTTCTTT. Translating it yields CSIRQNTEAFF.

This clonotype came up many times. This chain uses TRBV20-1 with TRBJ1-6; D is undetermined. The CDR3 runs 14 residues. The V end was cut by 3 bases, the J end by 7 bases, with 13 bases between. Per germline, CDR1 DFQATT and CDR2 SNEGSKA (reference sequence). Written as DNA, the CDR3 is TGCAGTGCTAGGGCCGGGTCCCAAAATTCACCCCTCCACTTT. Its protein product is CSARAGSQNSPLHF.

The sample holds many counts of this clonotype. The gene calls are TRBV11-2 and TRBJ2-5, with D uncertain. This CDR3 spans 12 amino acids. Per germline, CDR1 SGHAT and CDR2 FQNNGV. The V end was cut by 0 bases, the J end by 4 bases, with 3 bases between. The CDR3 loop reads CASSLDRETQYF. The CDR3 nucleotides read TGTGCCAGCAGCTTAGATAGAGAGACCCAGTACTTC.

This clonotype has a count of ten or more. The chain couples TRBV5-1 to TRBJ2-7, with 7 bases that match TRBD1. Germline loops: CDR1 SGHRS, CDR2 YFSETQ. This CDR3 comprises 14 residues. Unmatched junction bases numbered 5, after V lost 2 bases and J lost 3 bases. The CDR3 sequence: CASSFDRESYEQYF. CDR3 nucleotides: TGCGCCAGCAGCTTTGACAGGGAGAGCTACGAGCAGTACTTC. The complete variable domain, with remaining parts taken from reference TRBV5-1 and TRBJ2-7, reads KAGVTQTPRYLIKTRGQQVTLSCSPISGHRSVSWYQQTPGQGLQFLFEYFSETQRNKGNFPGRFSGRQFSNSRSEMNVSTLELGDSALYLCASSFDRESYEQYFGPGTRLTVT.

This clonotype was observed at least ten times. The rearrangement joins TRBV6-4 to TRBJ1-1; 7 bases are shared with TRBD1. The V and J ends lost 6 bases and 3 bases, in that order; junction bases with no gene match: 10. Per germline, CDR1 MRHNA and CDR2 SNTAGT. There are 15 residues in the CDR3. The CDR3 region has the DNA TGTGCCAGCAGAGAACAGGGGACGCAAGACACTGAAGCTTTCTTT. Amino acids: CASREQGTQDTEAFF.

This clonotype was detected many times. This chain uses TRBV19 with TRBJ1-5; D remains unclear. This CDR3 is 10 amino acids long. Germline values: CDR1 LNHDA, CDR2 SQIVND (reference sequence). The CDR3 here is CAVGYQPQHF. In DNA, the CDR3 is TGTGCTGTAGGTTATCAGCCCCAGCATTTT.

This clonotype was seen many times. This sequence joins TRBV11-2 and TRBJ2-5, with D perhaps TRBD2 (5 bases). CDR3 size: 15 residues. Looked up from germline, CDR1 is SGHAT and CDR2 is FQNNGV. Between the trimmed V and J ends, which lost 5 bases and 4 bases, there was a span of 17 bases. For the CDR3, the DNA is TGTGCCAGCAGCCCACCTGGACTCCTCGGAGAGACCCAGTACTTC. Protein product: CASSPPGLLGETQYF.

This clonotype has a count of ten or more. The chain joins TRBV6-5 to TRBJ2-1; 7 positions agree with TRBD2. Per the germline V gene, CDR1 is MNHEY and CDR2 is SVGAGI. Unmatched junction bases numbered 4, after V lost 8 bases and J lost 6 bases. The CDR3 is 12 residues long. This CDR3 is CASGSSGNEQFF. CDR3 bases: TGTGCCAGCGGTTCTAGCGGCAATGAGCAGTTCTTC.

In this sample, this clonotype turned up many times. The genes are TRBV12-3 or TRBV12-4 and TRBJ2-7, with 10 bases fitting TRBD1. The CDR3 is 14 residues long. J was trimmed by 6 bases and V by 6 bases; bases with no gene match: 8. The CDR3 region is CASSQGQGLSEQYF. The CDR3 DNA reads as TGTGCCAGCAGCCAGGGACAGGGGTTGTCCGAGCAGTACTTC.

At least ten counts were recorded for this clonotype. J is TRBJ2-1 and V is TRBV4-3; D ambiguous. V was pared by 3 bases and J by 4 bases, with 13 bases between. This CDR3 has 15 amino acids. The germline gives CDR1 LGHNA, CDR2 YSLEER. The CDR3 DNA reads as TGCGCCAGCAGCCAGAATTCCGATGTGTACAATGAGCAGTTCTTC. The encoded protein is CASSQNSDVYNEQFF.

This clonotype has a count of ten or more. A read error may produce the germline difference seen at one junction end. The CDR3 DNA follows: TGTGCCGGCCCCAAGAACATTCAGTACTTC. This codes for CAGPKNIQYF. The chain carries TRBV9 and TRBJ2-4; D remains unclear. From germline, CDR1 is SGDLS and CDR2 YYNGEE. The CDR3 spans 10 residues.

This clonotype was observed a handful of times. The V and J genes are TRBV7-9 and TRBJ2-5, with no clear D. The CDR3 contains 12 residues. V lost 8 bases to trimming and J lost 5 bases, with 12 bases between them. Germline values: CDR1 SEHNR, CDR2 FQNEAQ (reference sequence). The CDR3 spells CASATPSETQYF. CDR3 nucleotides: TGTGCCAGCGCTACACCGTCGGAGACCCAGTACTTC.

There are many counts of this clonotype. The chain has TRBV5-1 and TRBJ2-7; either TRBD1 or TRBD2 may fit D (5 bases each). Trimming took 2 bases from V and 7 from J, leaving 16 bases between them. The CDR3 is 14 residues long. Per the germline V gene, CDR1 is SGHRS and CDR2 is YFSETQ. As DNA, the CDR3 is TGCGCCAGCAGCTTTAGGGACGTTAAGGGAGAGCAGTACTTC. Translated, it gives CASSFRDVKGEQYF.

This clonotype came up many times. The chain is built from TRBV6-6 and TRBJ2-7; TRBD1 might be the D (6 bases). Germline V gene sequence: CDR1 MNHNY, CDR2 SVGAGI (reference sequence). V dropped 8 bases and J dropped 1 base, with 6 bases sitting between them. CDR3 length: 11 amino acids. This CDR3 is CASQGSYEQYF. Written as DNA, the CDR3 is TGTGCCAGCCAGGGGTCCTACGAGCAGTACTTC.